The entry below describes one TCR beta chain. The antigen this receptor binds is unknown. Base qualities are not recorded, but no much larger clone differs from it by a single base. The data were produced on an Illumina HiSeq 1500. Using fastp trimming at Q25 and MiXCR clonotype assembly, TCRdb reanalyzed the public sequencing data and kept in-frame beta chains. Each CDR3 protein appears once, grouped with its most common genes and DNA. The sample data list about a million distinct CDR3 sequences, and 25% to 40% of these were observed just once. 13% of the sample lies in the top ten. The sample's treatment or condition label, in plain terms: in vitro stimulation with specific CMV peptide epitopes to enrich CMV-specific T cells. The germline V gene encodes CDR1 MNHEY and CDR2 SVGEGT. Compared with germline, V lacks 6 bases and J lacks 0 bases; bases without a gene match: 14. The CDR3 holds 18 amino acids from the cysteine to the valine. Left in the record is the CDR3 DNA by itself, 54 bases read in frame from the first base.

This sample was included in a study of T cell repertoires in cytomegalovirus infection (dated by TCRdb to between 2018 and 2021). Regarding the complete study: Alongside well-studied HLA-B-restricted epitopes, the peptide stimulations were aimed at recently identified HLA-C-restricted CMV epitopes, whose presentation resists viral immunomodulation. Donor HLA type was relevant to the analysis, because carriage of CMV infection together with the matching HLA type was indicated by public TCR beta signatures.

Results and caveats for the whole study, not just this receptor: The ex vivo response was dominated by HLA-C-restricted CMV-specific TCR beta clonotypes, which also provided the single most frequent clonotype in two of eight donors. In both this cohort and an independent approximately 370-donor cohort, the cumulative frequency of public TCR beta family members distinguished carriers of CMV infection plus the relevant HLA type.

Specimen: cultured CD8+ T cells from PBMCs, collected from culture after CMV antigen stimulation. This receptor was identified in a human donor in good health (CMV status not recorded). Some clones in this sample may be carry-over from other donors' samples. This chain is built from TRBV6-2 or TRBV6-3 and TRBJ2-7; 10 junctional bases match TRBD1. Here is the DNA: TGTGCCAGCAGCGCCGGGACAGGGGCCCAAAACTACTCCTACGAGCAGTACGTC. Its amino acids are CASSAGTGAQNYSYEQYV.